In its sample, the clone carrying this TCR beta chain was seen many times. As yet, its antigen is unknown. TCRdb re-called the reads with MiXCR, one entry per CDR3 protein. This sample has about 310,000 distinct CDR3 sequences, with 8% to 10% found just once. Trimming pared 3 bases from V and 1 base from J, leaving 10 bases between. The CDR3 length is 14 residues. Germline CDR1 reads DFQATT; CDR2 reads SNEGSKA (reference sequence). This sample is drawn from a study of T cell repertoires in cytomegalovirus infection. General study points: The ex vivo response was dominated by HLA-C-restricted CMV-specific TCR beta clonotypes.

The sample taken for sequencing was PBMCs. The chain joins TRBV20-1 to TRBJ1-5; tentative D call: TRBD1 (5 bases). This clonotype was sampled from a human donor in good health (CMV status not recorded). Some clones in this sample may be carry-over from other donors' samples. The CDR3 sequence is CSASQGSSNQPQHF. Here the CDR3 DNA reads TGCAGTGCTAGTCAGGGCTCAAGCAATCAGCCCCAGCATTTT.